Many counts were recorded for the clone carrying this TCR beta chain. Its antigen is not known. Authors' analysis steps: It was from CDR3 differences across clinicopathological groups that a distant-metastasis classifier for papillary thyroid cancer was built. With MiXCR, TCRdb called clones anew from the PCR reads. TCRdb, not the original authors, processed these V and J calls. The sample has some 23,000 clones, about 20% seen once; the top ten hold roughly 12%. No treatment had been given to any patient before thyroid surgery. The data belong to a study of metastatic and nonmetastatic thyroid tumors. Study overall: Across blood and tumor or nodule tissue, repertoires from malignant and benign thyroid patients were compared with one another.

The CDR3 length is 19 residues. Per germline, CDR1 SGHAT and CDR2 FQDESV (reference sequence). The V gene end was trimmed by 0 bases and the J gene end by 3 bases; junction bases not matched to a gene: 11. Study-wide points: Reports indicated that malignant thyroid tumors showed significantly higher TCR beta diversity than benign nodules did, in blood and tumor.

Input material: tumor tissue. The rearrangement links TRBV11-1 to TRBJ2-1, with 10 positions matching TRBD2. The sequence came from a female donor with papillary thyroid cancer or a benign thyroid nodule (not recorded which). Some clones in this sample may be carry-over from other donors' samples. Here the CDR3 reads CASSLAGLADPGGYNEQFF. CDR3 in DNA: TGTGCCAGCAGCTTAGCTGGACTAGCGGACCCTGGAGGCTACAATGAGCAGTTCTTC.